The present T cell receptor (beta chain) was sequenced within a study of T cells in women clearing cervical HPV infection. immunoSEQ multiplex PCR used an average of 1200 ng genomic DNA. Produced via immunoSEQ multiplex PCR; TCRdb's table is partial and in-frame only. The sample's table shows about 20,000 clones. A note on this clone: The read ends 3 residues shy of where the CDR3 ends; the end is completed using the germline J gene.

The CDR3 covers 15 residues. Germline V gene data show CDR1 as SGDLS and CDR2 as YYNGEE. The germline V and J ends were trimmed by 0 bases and 1 base, with 8 bases remaining between them. Sequences were obtained from blood buffy coat. V and J are TRBV9 and TRBJ1-3, with D possibly being TRBD1 (5 bases). This clonotype was sampled from a woman aged 18 to 75 with a cervical HPV16 infection that either progressed to CIN3+ or cleared (not recorded which). CDR3 loop: CASSVAAGSGNTIYF. The part of the CDR3 DNA that was read is TGTGCCAGCAGCGTAGCCGCAGGGTCTGGAAACACC.